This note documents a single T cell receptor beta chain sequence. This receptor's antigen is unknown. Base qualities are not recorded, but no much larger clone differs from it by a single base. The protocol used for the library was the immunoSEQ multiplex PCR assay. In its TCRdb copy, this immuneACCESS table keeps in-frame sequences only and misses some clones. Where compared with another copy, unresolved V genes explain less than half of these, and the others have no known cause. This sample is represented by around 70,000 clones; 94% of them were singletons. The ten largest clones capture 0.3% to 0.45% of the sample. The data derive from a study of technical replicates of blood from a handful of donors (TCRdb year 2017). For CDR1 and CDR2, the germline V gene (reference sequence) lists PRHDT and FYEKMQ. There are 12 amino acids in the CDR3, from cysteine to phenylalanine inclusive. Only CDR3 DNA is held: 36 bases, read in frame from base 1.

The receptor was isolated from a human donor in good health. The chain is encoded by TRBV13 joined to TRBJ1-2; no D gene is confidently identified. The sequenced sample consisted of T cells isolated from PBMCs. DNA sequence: TGTGCTAGCCAGGCCGCTTTTAGGAGCTACACCTTC. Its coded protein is CASQAAFRSYTF.